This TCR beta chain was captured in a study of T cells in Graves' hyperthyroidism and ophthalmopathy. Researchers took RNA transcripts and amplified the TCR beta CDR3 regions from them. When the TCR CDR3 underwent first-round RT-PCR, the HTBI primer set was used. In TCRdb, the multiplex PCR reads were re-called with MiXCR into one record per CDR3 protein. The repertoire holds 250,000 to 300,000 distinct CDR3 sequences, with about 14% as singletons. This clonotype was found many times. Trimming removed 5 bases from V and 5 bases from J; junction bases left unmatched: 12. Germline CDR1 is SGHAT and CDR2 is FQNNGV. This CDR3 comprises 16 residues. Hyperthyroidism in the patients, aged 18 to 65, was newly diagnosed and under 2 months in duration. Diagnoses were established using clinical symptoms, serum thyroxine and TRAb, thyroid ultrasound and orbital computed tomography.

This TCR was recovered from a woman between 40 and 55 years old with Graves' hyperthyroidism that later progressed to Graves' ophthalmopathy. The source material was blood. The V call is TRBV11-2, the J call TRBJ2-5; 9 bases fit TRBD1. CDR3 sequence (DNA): TGTGCCAGCAGCCCTACCGGGACAGGGTTATTGGAGACCCAGTACTTC. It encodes CASSPTGTGLLETQYF.